The subject of this entry is one T cell receptor (beta chain). Authors' data handling: Reference gene primers were amplified, and this amplification served to estimate nucleated cell counts. TCRdb's copy holds only in-frame clones and misses some; the assay was immunoSEQ multiplex PCR. The DNA gave D and trimming, while V, J and clone size come from that table. The sample holds approximately 500,000 clones; roughly 91% are singletons and the top ten take roughly 8.3%. Trimming stripped 6 bases from V and 8 bases from J, with 20 bases between. The CDR3 loop spans 14 amino acids. Germline-derived CDR1 and CDR2 are SGHDT and YYEEEE. The data were obtained in a study of blood T cell repertoires in COVID-19. Study details: From the United States, Italy and Spain came samples of acute and convalescent COVID-19. Sources were T cells, B-cell-depleted T cells, or PBMCs; the material itself was cDNA or gDNA.

Seattle participants joined during active infection and were tracked over time. The rearrangement uses TRBV5-6 and TRBJ1-2; no definite D call. This sequence was found in a woman aged 50 to 60 with COVID-19, enrolled during active disease. The sequencing sample was made of peripheral blood. CDR3: CASTLRGAGRGYTF. In nucleotides, the CDR3 is TGTGCCAGCACCCTTCGGGGAGCGGGTCGGGGCTACACCTTC.